This T cell receptor (beta chain) is from a study of T-cell reconstitution after alpha-beta-depleted transplantation in children (dated by TCRdb to about 2016). About the full investigation: Using TCR repertoire profiling, the study followed T-cell immune reconstitution in a quantitative way in children after TCRalphabeta/CD19-depleted allogeneic hematopoietic cell transplantation.

The library was prepared using PCR. Instrument on record: Illumina HiSeq 2500. TCR library preparation used molecular barcoding, with unique molecular identifiers applied to normalize quantification of the TCRbeta repertoire. TCRdb trimmed public reads at Q25 via fastp, called clones via MiXCR and kept in-frame beta chains. Every CDR3 protein is listed once, alongside the most common genes and DNA of its rows. The sample table lists 300,000 to 350,000 distinct CDR3 sequences, approximately 20% of them with a count of one. The ten largest clonotypes hold around 9.9% of the sample. What the study reported, not specific to this receptor: Over the following months the frequencies of hyperexpanded clones went down, and after one year T-cell counts and TCRbeta diversity were mostly credited to newly produced T cells. In some patients, high TCRbeta diversity at day 60 was attributed to recipient T cells and intrathymic progenitors that had survived conditioning. Apparently early alphabetaT-cell count recovery about two months after transplant reportedly relied on only several hundred rapidly expanded clones derived from non-depleted graft cells.

Its CDR3 holds 13 amino acids, cysteine through phenylalanine. Only CDR3 DNA remains: 39 bases, in frame from the first base. The germline V gene sets CDR1 to SGHRS and CDR2 to YFSETQ. V ends up 5 bases short and J 7 bases short, with an unmatched junction base count of 3. As for this clonotype: Its antigen is still unknown. No quality values exist for individual bases; no much larger clone is one base distant.

Taken with the paper, the label for treatment or condition translates to: allogeneic hematopoietic cell transplantation with graft depleted of TCRalphabeta T cells and CD19 B cells. Transplant recipients were children who received TCRalphabeta/CD19-depleted allogeneic hematopoietic cell grafts. The TCR was taken from a male patient between 5 and 17 years old who had a stem cell transplant for acute lymphoblastic leukemia, so the T cells may come from the graft donor. Here the chain combines TRBV5-1 and TRBJ2-1; 10 bases in the middle match TRBD2. The material was PBMCs, mostly from graft donor cells, obtained 180 days after TCRalphabeta/CD19-depleted stem cell transplant. The CDR3 protein sequence reads: CASRLTSGNEQFF. In nucleotides, the sequence is TGCGCCAGCAGACTGACTAGCGGGAATGAGCAGTTCTTC.